This TCR beta chain was identified in a study of blood T cell repertoires in COVID-19. The wider study: Samples taken during acute and convalescent COVID-19 were collected in the United States, Italy and Spain. Sources were T cells, B-cell-depleted T cells, or PBMCs; the material itself was cDNA or gDNA.

This clone was counted between two and nine times. Per the original methods: By means of reference gene primer amplification, nucleated cell counts were estimated. Sequencing used immunoSEQ multiplex PCR; TCRdb keeps in-frame clones, though not all of them. The DNA was the basis for D and trimming; V, J and clone size are from that table. This sample has roughly 150,000 clones, with about 80% found just once. V gave up 8 bases and J gave up 8 bases, with 15 bases separating them. Germline values: CDR1 MNHEY, CDR2 SVGAGI. This CDR3 has 13 residues. The rearrangement links TRBV6-5 to TRBJ1-4; D gene ambiguous. The source of this sequence is a man between 65 and 80 years old with active or convalescent COVID-19. Input material: peripheral blood. The CDR3 sequence: CASQFYGGEKLFF. The CDR3 DNA is TGTGCCAGCCAGTTCTACGGAGGGGAAAAACTGTTTTTT.